Described below is a single T cell receptor (beta chain) sequence and its context. As yet, its antigen is unknown. These data belong to a study of cytomegalovirus exposure and HLA in healthy donors. The PCR ran on 60 Vbeta and 13 Jbeta primers. Method: immunoSEQ multiplex PCR; TCRdb's copy keeps in-frame clones and lacks some. The sample lists about 110,000 clones; roughly 68% were seen once. Study findings and constraints: Sequencing likely caused a cluster of highly shared sequence variants.

The CDR3 covers 17 residues. CDR1 and CDR2 (germline): SGHDT, YYEEEE. The donors (healthy individuals) were bone marrow donors. At sampling all donors were nominally healthy, likely with unrecorded immune exposures. The sample comprised PBMCs. This receptor was identified in a woman in her twenties or thirties in good health and CMV-seronegative. The V and J genes are TRBV5-6 and TRBJ2-5, with D possibly TRBD1 on 6 matching bases. The J call may be faulty, since TRBJ2-7 better matches the DNA end. The CDR3 DNA reads as TGTGCCAGCAGCTCTTCATCCGAAAGGGGGAGTTCCTACGAGCAGTACTTC. Amino acid sequence: CASSSSSERGSSYEQYF.